Presented here are 9 T cell receptor beta chains from one specimen sequenced in a study of lymphopenia after photon versus proton radiotherapy (dated by TCRdb to between 2018 and 2021). The protocol used for the library was the immunoSEQ multiplex PCR assay. In TCRdb, the immuneACCESS table is reduced to in-frame sequences with V and J assigned. These tables do not hold every clone; where another copy was compared, an unresolved V gene accounts for under half, and the others remain unexplained. Here the sample has under 70,000 clones; under 95% occur a single time. The top ten hold over 2% of the sample. The sample in question was peripheral blood, obtained from a patient treated with photon-based radiotherapy. These receptors came from a woman in her forties with cholangiocarcinoma.

This clone was recorded only once. The V call is TRBV27, the J call TRBJ2-1; 9 nucleotides agree with TRBD2. V shed 5 bases and J 8 bases; nucleotides not matched to a gene: 7. Germline values: CDR1 MNHEY, CDR2 SMNVEV (reference sequence). The CDR3 is made up of 14 amino acids. The DNA for the CDR3 is TGTGCCAGCAGTCGCATAGCGGGGGTAGATGAGCAGTTCTTC. This gives the protein CASSRIAGVDEQFF.

V gene TRBV6-5 combines with J gene TRBJ1-6; the D is unclear. The germline gives CDR1 MNHEY, CDR2 SVGAGI. V lost 0 bases to trimming and J lost 7 bases, with 1 base between them. The CDR3 totals 12 residues. The CDR3 here is CASSYSNSPLHF. The CDR3 bases are TGTGCCAGCAGTTACTCAAATTCACCCCTCCACTTT.

The V call is TRBV5-4, the J call TRBJ1-2; TRBD1 matches at 8 bases. Germline values: CDR1 SGHNT, CDR2 YYREEE (reference sequence). V lost 0 bases and J lost 2; bases outside the gene matches: 3. This CDR3 comprises 15 residues. CDR3 bases: TGTGCCAGCAGCTTGGGGCAGGGGGCAAACTATGGCTACACCTTC. Residues: CASSLGQGANYGYTF.

This chain uses TRBV9 with TRBJ1-1, with TRBD1 matching 8 bases. Unmatched junction bases numbered 9, after V lost 2 bases and J lost 0 bases. In germline, CDR1 is SGDLS, CDR2 YYNGEE. The CDR3 extends over 17 amino acids. CDR3 bases: TGTGCCAGCAGCGTTCGGGGACAGGTGTCAATGAACACTGAAGCTTTCTTT. Its protein is CASSVRGQVSMNTEAFF.

Note on this clone: Relative to the germline gene, one junction end is altered; a read error may explain this. The rearrangement joins TRBV7-7 to TRBJ2-5; perhaps D is TRBD1 or TRBD2 (5 bases each). The CDR3 length is 15 residues. From germline, CDR1 is SSHAT and CDR2 FNYEAQ (reference sequence). This CDR3 is CASSTGTEPSQTQYF. The CDR3 DNA reads as TGTGCTAGCAGCACCGGGACGGAACCTTCGCAGACCCAGTACTTC.

In the case of this clone: This specimen includes other DNA sequences encoding the same CDR3. The chain carries TRBV5-1 and TRBJ2-7, with TRBD1 matching over 9 bases. The length of the CDR3 is 14 residues. With V trimmed by 2 bases and J by 2 bases, 2 bases remained unmatched. From germline, CDR1 is SGHRS and CDR2 YFSETQ. CDR3 sequence (DNA): TGCGCCAGCAGCTTCACAGGGGGCGCCTACGAGCAGTACTTC. Its protein product is CASSFTGGAYEQYF.

The chain recombines TRBV5-6 with TRBJ2-5; D tentatively fits TRBD1 or TRBD2 (7 bases each). The CDR3 consists of 12 residues. Trimming left V 4 bases short and J 10 bases short, with 14 bases between. Per the germline V gene, CDR1 is SGHDT and CDR2 is YYEEEE. CDR3 in DNA: TGTGCCAGCAGCCAGGGGGGCGGGGGCCAGTACTTC. Its translation is CASSQGGGGQYF.

This chain links TRBV5-1 with TRBJ2-3, with D hard to call. The CDR3 extends over 12 amino acids. Germline lookup yields CDR1 SGHRS and CDR2 YFSETQ. V was trimmed by 1 base and J by 4 bases, leaving 4 bases between them. For the CDR3, the DNA is TGCGCCAGCAGCTTGAATGCAGATACGCAGTATTTT. It translates to CASSLNADTQYF.

The genes are TRBV6-5 and TRBJ2-5; 7 bases match TRBD1. Germline assignment: CDR1 MNHEY and CDR2 SVGAGI. The V gene end was trimmed by 6 bases and the J gene end by 2 bases; junction bases not matched to a gene: 3. The CDR3 has 13 residues. The CDR3 DNA sequence: TGTGCCAGCAGGAGGGACAGTCAAGAGACCCAGTACTTC. Translated, it gives CASRRDSQETQYF.